This is a list of T cell receptor beta chains from one sample in a study of blood T cell repertoires in COVID-19. The repertoire was sequenced with immunoSEQ multiplex PCR; TCRdb's copy has only in-frame clones and lacks some. The profile shows just over 350,000 clones, 80% to 90% of them singletons. Sequences were obtained from peripheral blood. The receptors stem from a woman aged 60-70 years with COVID-19, enrolled during active disease. Each CDR3 is given with its conserved first and last residue. Each record gives: J gene, CDR3 length, V gene, D gene, clone size, CDR3 protein, CDR3 DNA. D genes are given only for firm matches. The size field is filled for only some rows; it gives once, few, many or a size class.

>TRBJ1-2|13|TRBV2|NA|NA
CASSEDGSGGYTF
TGTGCCAGCAGTGAAGATGGGAGCGGTGGCTACACCTTC
>TRBJ2-7|14|TRBV5-1|TRBD1|NA
CASSLGDSANEQYF
TGCGCCAGCAGCTTGGGGGACAGCGCAAATGAGCAGTACTTC
>TRBJ2-5|14|TRBV15|TRBD2|once
CATSTDGLGETQYF
TGTGCCACCAGCACCGATGGACTAGGGGAGACCCAGTACTTC
>TRBJ2-3|15|TRBV15|NA|NA
CATSSPPLLTDTQYF
TGTGCCACCAGCAGCCCCCCCCTCCTCACAGATACGCAGTATTTT
>TRBJ2-3|13|TRBV11-3|TRBD2|NA
CASGSGGTDTQYF
TGTGCCAGCGGGAGCGGGGGGACAGATACGCAGTATTTT
>TRBJ2-3|13|TRBV10-3|NA|once
CATRGTSTDTQYF
TGTGCCACCCGAGGAACTAGCACAGATACGCAGTATTTT
>TRBJ1-2|15|TRBV18|NA|NA
CASSPPEVVLYGYTF
TGTGCCAGCTCACCACCGGAGGTGGTTTTGTATGGCTACACCTTC
>TRBJ2-5|15|TRBV7-9|NA|NA
CASSLVGGPSETQYF
TGTGCCAGCAGCTTAGTGGGGGGGCCGTCAGAGACCCAGTACTTC
>TRBJ2-7|13|TRBV6-5|NA|NA
CASRQEVAYEQYF
TGTGCCAGCAGACAAGAGGTGGCCTACGAGCAGTACTTC
>TRBJ2-7|14|TRBV29-1|TRBD1|NA
CSVEAQQGLGEQYF
TGCAGCGTTGAAGCACAACAGGGGTTGGGAGAGCAGTACTTC
>TRBJ2-7|12|TRBV9|NA|NA
CASSVAGEEQYF
TGTGCCAGCAGCGTAGCTGGAGAGGAGCAGTACTTC
>TRBJ1-2|14|TRBV9|TRBD1|NA
CASSAPGQAYGYTF
TGTGCCAGCAGCGCCCCAGGACAGGCCTATGGCTACACCTTC
>TRBJ1-1|13|TRBV5-1|NA|NA
CASSFNMNTEAFF
TGCGCCAGCAGCTTTAATATGAACACTGAAGCTTTCTTT
>TRBJ2-3|15|TRBV7-8|NA|NA
CASSSVNGVQDTQYF
TGTGCCAGCAGCTCCGTGAACGGGGTACAGGATACGCAGTATTTT
>TRBJ2-5|18|TRBV6-2/TRBV6-3|TRBD2|NA
CASSYEVERGVRRETQYF
TGTGCCAGCAGTTACGAGGTTGAGCGGGGGGTTAGGAGAGAGACCCAGTACTTC
>TRBJ1-4|16|TRBV19|TRBD1|NA
CASSIQAATGDEKLFF
TGTGCCAGTAGTATACAGGCCGCAACAGGGGACGAAAAACTGTTTTTT
>TRBJ1-1|14|TRBV7-2|NA|few
CASRPFQGNTEAFF
TGTGCCAGCAGACCCTTTCAGGGGAACACTGAAGCTTTCTTT
>TRBJ1-2|16|TRBV10-3|NA|NA
CAISDSQGSLNYGYTF
TGTGCCATCAGTGATTCACAGGGATCCCTCAACTATGGCTACACCTTC
>TRBJ2-1|16|TRBV7-2|NA|many
CASSLGVWTSDNEQFF
TGTGCCAGCAGCTTAGGTGTGTGGACTTCCGATAATGAGCAGTTCTTC
>TRBJ1-5|15|TRBV5-6|TRBD1|NA
CASSRTGGGNQPQHF
TGTGCCAGCAGCCGAACAGGGGGCGGAAATCAGCCCCAGCATTTT
>TRBJ2-1|15|TRBV5-1|TRBD1|NA
CASSPGQGALDEQFF
TGCGCCAGCAGCCCGGGACAGGGGGCTCTAGATGAGCAGTTCTTC
>TRBJ1-2|11|TRBV29-1|NA|NA
CSVEDTSFHTF
TGCAGCGTTGAAGATACGAGTTTCCACACCTTC
>TRBJ2-3|15|TRBV11-2|TRBD1|NA
CASSPGQGWRDTQYF
TGTGCCAGCAGCCCGGGACAGGGTTGGAGAGATACGCAGTATTTT